This T cell receptor beta chain was identified in a study of T-cell reconstitution after alpha-beta-depleted transplantation in children. It was with unique molecular identifiers that the TCRbeta library was prepared. TCRdb ran MiXCR on the PCR reads and lists one entry per CDR3 protein. The data hold some 300,000 distinct CDR3 sequences, with around a tenth observed a single time. This clonotype was observed at least ten times. Germline V lookup: CDR1 MDHEN, CDR2 SYDVKM. Trimming left V 6 bases short and J 1 base short, with 12 bases between. The CDR3 sequence is 14 residues long. The source was PBMCs, collected before TCRalphabeta/CD19-depleted stem cell transplant. The J gene is TRBJ1-1, the V gene TRBV28; a possible D gene is TRBD1 (6 bases). The clonotype originates from a boy under two years old with acute myeloid leukemia, due to receive a stem cell transplant. This chain's CDR3 is CASSLRDTNTEAFF. In DNA form, the CDR3 reads TGTGCCAGCAGCCTACGGGACACGAACACTGAAGCTTTCTTT.